The 24 T cell receptor beta chains below come from one sample, sequenced in a study of a mutant IDH1 vaccine in newly diagnosed glioma. These receptors have no identified antigens. The sample's time point: week 47, end of study. Each dose delivered 300 ug of mutant IDH1 20-mer peptide subcutaneously with imiquimod. The protocol was immunoSEQ multiplex PCR, while the TCRdb copy is restricted to in-frame clones and leaves out a portion. The table lists roughly 86,000 clones, more than 80% of them singletons, with under 6.5% in the top ten. The sample was PBMCs, taken from a glioma patient whose treatment included an IDH1 peptide vaccine. These receptors were collected from a man aged 35 to 55 with glioma.

The table lists this clone with a count of one. This chain links TRBV6-5 with TRBJ2-1; a possible D gene is TRBD2 (5 bases). This CDR3 comprises 13 residues. V lost 4 bases, J lost 8 bases, and 12 bases lay in between. CDR1 MNHEY and CDR2 SVGAGI come from the germline V gene. CDR3 nucleotide sequence: TGTGCCAGCAGTTTCAGGAGGCTCGATGAGCAGTTCTTC. Translation gives CASSFRRLDEQFF.

The rearrangement joins TRBV5-1 to TRBJ2-2; D is perhaps TRBD1 (5 bases). The V end lost 7 bases, the J end lost 5 bases, and 18 bases lay between the germline ends. Looked up from germline, CDR1 is SGHRS and CDR2 is YFSETQ. The CDR3 sequence is 15 residues long. Written as DNA, the CDR3 is TGCGCCAGCCCGGTCAGGGAAGATGGAACCGGGGAGCTGTTTTTT. This translates into CASPVREDGTGELFF.

The rearrangement links TRBV30 to TRBJ1-1; D is ambiguous. CDR1 GTSNPN and CDR2 SVGIG come from the germline V gene (reference sequence). The CDR3 consists of 11 residues. V was shortened by 7 bases and J by 9 bases, with 15 bases between the two germline ends. The CDR3 DNA sequence: TGTGCCTCAACAACGACGGGGAAAGCTTTCTTT. Its translation is CASTTTGKAFF.

The V gene is TRBV7-8, the J gene TRBJ2-7; no definite D call. The V gene's germline CDR1 is SGHVS and CDR2 FQNEAQ. Trimming took off 5 bases at V and 3 bases at J, with 17 bases between the two ends. The CDR3 contains 15 residues. The CDR3 DNA reads as TGTGCCAGCAGCGGTGTACCGCAGAAGGTCTACGAGCAGTACTTC. Protein: CASSGVPQKVYEQYF.

The V gene is TRBV2, the J gene TRBJ1-5, with D unclear. Germline CDR1 reads SNHLY; CDR2 reads FYNNEI. This CDR3 has 14 residues. V dropped 3 bases and J dropped 3 bases, with 9 bases sitting between them. The CDR3 DNA reads TGTGCCAGCAGTGATCAGAGTTTCAATCAGCCCCAGCATTTT. It is translated as CASSDQSFNQPQHF.

A few counts support this clone. The chain joins TRBV20-1 to TRBJ1-4; unclear D gene. Trimming cost V 5 bases and J 8 bases, with 6 bases left between them. Germline CDR1 reads DFQATT; CDR2 reads SNEGSKA (reference sequence). The CDR3 totals 10 residues. The CDR3 loop is CSAYDEKLFF. Written as DNA, the CDR3 is TGCAGTGCTTACGACGAAAAACTGTTTTTT.

The gene calls are TRBV6-1 and TRBJ2-7; 8 positions agree with TRBD1. V was clipped by 8 bases and J by 5 bases; unmatched bases: 14. In germline, CDR1 is MNHNS, CDR2 SASEGT. This CDR3 contains 15 residues. CDR3 bases: TGTGCCAGCGGCGGGCCAGGACAGGGTTTCGACGAGCAGTACTTC. The encoded protein is CASGGPGQGFDEQYF.

The chain combines TRBV7-8 with TRBJ2-5, with 8 positions matching TRBD2. Germline loops: CDR1 SGHVS, CDR2 FQNEAQ. Trimming removed 3 bases from V and 2 bases from J; junction bases left unmatched: 5. The CDR3 contains 15 residues. The CDR3 here is CASSLVGGDQETQYF. In nucleotides, the CDR3 is TGTGCCAGCAGCTTGGTCGGGGGGGATCAAGAGACCCAGTACTTC.

The V call is TRBV14, the J call TRBJ2-7; either TRBD1 or TRBD2 may supply D (5 bases each). The CDR3 contains 13 residues. The V gene's germline CDR1 is SGHDN and CDR2 FVKESK. V lost 1 base and J lost 6, with 10 bases in between. The CDR3 reads CASSQVEGFEQYF. The CDR3 DNA is TGTGCCAGCAGCCAAGTCGAGGGGTTCGAGCAGTACTTC.

This chain uses TRBV10-3 with TRBJ2-7; TRBD2 agrees at 8 bases. The trim removed 0 bases at V and 2 bases at J, leaving 9 bases unmatched. The CDR3 runs to 17 residues. Germline V gives CDR1 ENHRY, CDR2 SYGVKD. The CDR3 here is CAISESGRPGGAYEQYF. The CDR3 DNA follows: TGTGCCATCAGTGAGTCTGGCCGTCCCGGGGGGGCCTACGAGCAGTACTTC.

This chain links TRBV28 with TRBJ2-3, with D possibly being TRBD2 (7 bases). The germline V gene encodes CDR1 MDHEN and CDR2 SYDVKM. V was trimmed by 5 bases and J by 1 base, leaving 13 bases between them. The CDR3 spans 15 residues. Here the CDR3 DNA reads TGTGCCAGCAGTAGCGGGAAGGGGGGCACAGATACGCAGTATTTT. It encodes CASSSGKGGTDTQYF.

This clone was seen once. The gene calls are TRBV7-6 and TRBJ1-2, with 7 bases identical to TRBD1. The germline CDR1 and CDR2 sequences are SGHVS and FNYEAQ. V lost 0 bases to trimming and J lost 12 bases; unmatched junction nucleotides: 13. The CDR3 consists of 15 residues. The CDR3, as DNA: TGTGCCAGCAGCTTAGCCGCGGACAGGCCTACGGTTGACACCTTC. Its protein product is CASSLAADRPTVDTF.

The rearrangement joins TRBV6-5 to TRBJ2-5; D is possibly TRBD1 (6 bases). Germline V gene data show CDR1 as MNHEY and CDR2 as SVGAGI. CDR3 length: 14 amino acids. V shed 4 bases and J shed 0 bases, with 9 bases lying between them. This chain's CDR3 is CASSLTGNQETQYF. The CDR3 nucleotides are TGTGCCAGCAGTTTAACAGGGAACCAAGAGACCCAGTACTTC.

J is TRBJ2-3 and V is TRBV18, with TRBD2 identical over 13 bases. Germline loops: CDR1 KGHSH, CDR2 LQKENI. The CDR3 covers 18 residues. Germline trimming cut 2 bases from V and 1 base from J; bases unmatched to any gene: 6. CDR3 loop: CASSPGTSGALGTDTQYF. In DNA form, the CDR3 reads TGTGCCAGCTCACCAGGGACTAGCGGGGCTCTCGGCACAGATACGCAGTATTTT.

The chain carries TRBV12-5 and TRBJ1-4, with D maybe TRBD1 (5 bases). Germline-derived CDR1 and CDR2 are LGHNT and FRNRAP. V was clipped by 0 bases and J by 8 bases, with 22 bases between them. CDR3 length: 18 residues. Written as DNA, the CDR3 is TGTGCTAGTGGTTTGGTATCCCCAACGGGGTGGGGGAGGGAAAAACTGTTTTTT. It yields the protein CASGLVSPTGWGREKLFF.

The chain is built from TRBV11-2 and TRBJ2-7, with D possibly TRBD1 on 5 matching bases. The germline V and J ends were trimmed by 1 base and 5 bases, with 21 bases remaining between them. Looked up from germline, CDR1 is SGHAT and CDR2 is FQNNGV. The CDR3 has 17 amino acids. The chain's CDR3 is CASSLGQWTVGAHEQYF. In DNA, the CDR3 is TGTGCCAGCAGCTTAGGCCAGTGGACGGTTGGGGCCCACGAGCAGTACTTC.

V usage is TRBV7-2 and J usage is TRBJ2-3; D is undetermined. Looked up from germline, CDR1 is SGHTA and CDR2 is FQGNSA. The CDR3 spans 15 residues. V was cut by 2 bases and J by 0 bases, with 9 bases left in between. The CDR3 is CASSLSRASTDTQYF. The CDR3 region has the DNA TGTGCCAGCAGCTTATCACGTGCTAGCACAGATACGCAGTATTTT.

The chain joins TRBV28 to TRBJ2-7, with D tentatively TRBD2 (6 bases). This CDR3 comprises 15 residues. The ends were cut back, 5 bases at V and 3 bases at J, with 17 bases in the middle. Germline values: CDR1 MDHEN, CDR2 SYDVKM. CDR3 in DNA: TGTGCCAGCAGTGAGTCCGGGACTCGGAGCTACGAGCAGTACTTC. Translated: CASSESGTRSYEQYF.

CDR3 nucleotide sequence: TGTGCCAGCTCCCAGCTTTTTGACAGGGTGACTGAAGCTTTCTTT. Its protein is CASSQLFDRVTEAFF. This chain uses TRBV18 with TRBJ1-1; TRBD1 agrees at 7 bases. The CDR3 extends over 15 amino acids. V lost 6 bases and J lost 5; bases outside the gene matches: 12. Per germline, CDR1 KGHSH and CDR2 LQKENI. The full variable domain, its missing parts supplied by reference TRBV18 and TRBJ1-1, is NAGVMQNPRHLVRRRGQEARLRCSPMKGHSHVYWYRQLPEEGLKFMVYLQKENIIDESGMPKERFSAEFPKEGPSILRIQQVVRGDSAAYFCASSQLFDRVTEAFFGQGTRLTVV.

CDR3 nucleotides: TGCGCCAGCAAGGCTGGGGCTGGAAACACCATATATTTT. Amino acids: CASKAGAGNTIYF. The chain employs TRBV5-1 and TRBJ1-3; D not certain. Germline CDR1 reads SGHRS; CDR2 reads YFSETQ. V gave up 6 bases and J gave up 2 bases, with 9 bases separating them. The CDR3 totals 13 residues.

The chain uses TRBV7-2 and TRBJ2-1; tentative D call: TRBD1 (7 bases). CDR1 is SGHTA, CDR2 FQGNSA, per germline. The ends were cut back, 3 bases at V and 6 bases at J, with 18 bases in the middle. The CDR3 is made up of 16 amino acids. CDR3 sequence reads: CASSLRQGDFSNEQFF. The CDR3 DNA is TGTGCCAGCAGCTTGAGGCAGGGGGACTTTTCCAATGAGCAGTTCTTC.

The chain couples TRBV10-3 to TRBJ2-2; weak D call: TRBD2 (5 bases). Germline CDR1 reads ENHRY; CDR2 reads SYGVKD. V lost 5 bases and J lost 5, with 21 bases in between. The CDR3 is 17 amino acids. The CDR3 reads CAISHRAMDPGTGELFF. The CDR3 DNA is TGTGCCATCAGTCATCGAGCCATGGATCCGGGGACCGGGGAGCTGTTTTTT.

This clone was seen just once. The DNA of the CDR3 is TGTGCCGGGGGAACCGGGACCCGATCACCCCTCCACTTT. Its protein product is CAGGTGTRSPLHF. The chain joins TRBV6-1 to TRBJ1-6; TRBD1 is a possible D gene (5 bases). The CDR3 loop spans 13 amino acids. The germline V gene encodes CDR1 MNHNS and CDR2 SASEGT. The ends were cut back, 11 bases at V and 10 bases at J, with 18 bases in the middle.

V and J are TRBV5-1 and TRBJ2-5; possible D gene TRBD1, 6 bases. CDR1 SGHRS and CDR2 YFSETQ come from the germline V gene. The V end was cut by 0 bases, the J end by 3 bases, with 6 bases between. CDR3 length: 13 amino acids. The chain's CDR3 is CASSLDREETQYF. Here the CDR3 DNA reads TGCGCCAGCAGCTTGGACAGGGAAGAGACCCAGTACTTC.